The source of this T cell receptor (beta chain) is a study of blood T cell repertoires in COVID-19. This clone was found a few times. Trimming cost V 2 bases and J 7 bases; bases outside gene matches: 7. Germline V gene lookup returns CDR1 MGHRA and CDR2 YSYEKL. The CDR3 loop spans 15 amino acids. In the study's own analysis: From reference gene primer amplification, estimates of nucleated cell counts were derived. This table comes from immunoSEQ multiplex PCR, and its TCRdb copy is limited to in-frame clones, with some not included. V and J calls and clone size follow that table, whereas D and trimming were derived from the DNA. The data hold around 300,000 clones, with roughly 88% observed a single time.

The sequence was obtained from a woman aged 25 to 45 with COVID-19, enrolled during active disease. The specimen sequenced was peripheral blood. The chain couples TRBV4-1 to TRBJ1-2; 10 bases are shared with TRBD1. The CDR3 loop is CASSQLGTGVTGYTF. Written as DNA, the CDR3 is TGCGCCAGCAGCCAACTCGGGACAGGGGTCACTGGCTACACCTTC.